This TCR beta chain derives from a study of T cell clonality in common variable immunodeficiency. Study-wide points: Patient heterogeneity in the CVID cohort limited correlations between repertoire features and clinical complications. Fewer deletions and N-nucleotide insertions were reportedly seen in common variable immunodeficiency TCR beta sequences.

Produced via immunoSEQ multiplex PCR; TCRdb's table is partial and in-frame only. There are over 30,000 clones in the sample, none observed a single time. The germline V gene has CDR1 SEHNR and CDR2 FQNEAQ (reference sequence). The CDR3 sequence is 14 residues long. This clone was counted between two and nine times. The antigen is undetermined. The CDR3 goes on 3 residues after the read ends, and that part is filled in from the germline J gene. This TCR came from a person between 18 and 75 years old in good health. The sequenced material came from peripheral blood mononuclear cells. This sequence joins TRBV7-9 and TRBJ1-2, with a tentative D call TRBD1 (5 bases). The chain's CDR3 is CASSGTSGRDTYTF. The covered CDR3 bases are TGTGCCAGCAGTGGGACTAGCGGGAGGGATACC.